The 26 T cell receptor beta chains listed next were all sequenced from one sample in a study of blood T cell repertoires in COVID-19. Clones were read by immunoSEQ multiplex PCR, and TCRdb kept only the in-frame ones, dropping some. Counted here are around 120,000 clones, roughly 89% occurring once; the ten biggest clones make up 3.8%. Sequenced sample: peripheral blood. These receptors were taken from a woman aged 55-70 years with COVID-19, enrolled during active disease.

The rearrangement links TRBV30 to TRBJ1-1; D remains ambiguous. CDR3 length: 13 amino acids. Germline CDR1 GTSNPN, CDR2 SVGIG (reference sequence). The V and J ends lost 2 bases and 1 base respectively, with 8 bases between them. DNA of the CDR3: TGTGCCTGGAGTCCCAATTGGAACACTGAAGCTTTCTTT. Its translation is CAWSPNWNTEAFF.

The chain carries TRBV6-1 and TRBJ1-3, with D perhaps TRBD1 (5 bases). Germline CDR1 reads MNHNS; CDR2 reads SASEGT. V was clipped by 4 bases and J by 2 bases, with 15 bases between them. This CDR3 spans 16 amino acids. Here the CDR3 DNA reads TGTGCCAGCAGTGGGTTAAATTCGGGGGCTGGAAACACCATATATTTT. Its protein product is CASSGLNSGAGNTIYF.

The chain recombines TRBV4-2 with TRBJ1-4, with D unresolved. V was cut by 0 bases and J by 7 bases, with 15 bases left in between. Per the germline V gene, CDR1 is LGHNA and CDR2 is YNFKEQ. This CDR3 has 16 residues. Here the CDR3 reads CASSQDGGLGSEKLFF. CDR3 nucleotide sequence: TGTGCCAGCAGCCAAGATGGAGGGTTAGGGAGTGAAAAACTGTTTTTT.

CDR3 in amino acids: CASSPVRGMNTEAFF. The CDR3 DNA reads TGTGCCAGCTCACCAGTTAGAGGGATGAACACTGAAGCTTTCTTT. The chain links TRBV18 to TRBJ1-1; no clear D gene. V lost 2 bases and J lost 0, with 10 bases in between. CDR3 size: 15 residues. Germline CDR1 is KGHSH and CDR2 is LQKENI.

The V call is TRBV6-5, the J call TRBJ1-6, with 7 nucleotides matching TRBD1. V trimming: 4 bases; J trimming: 3 bases; junction bases outside the gene matches: 3. The CDR3 covers 15 residues. In germline, CDR1 is MNHEY, CDR2 SVGAGI. DNA for the CDR3: TGTGCCAGCAGTTTCCGGACAGGCTATAATTCACCCCTCCACTTT. Translated: CASSFRTGYNSPLHF.

This clone was seen only once. The chain employs TRBV10-3 and TRBJ1-1; D unclear. The V end lost 7 bases, the J end lost 1 base, and 7 bases lay between the germline ends. Germline V lookup: CDR1 ENHRY, CDR2 SYGVKD. The CDR3 is made up of 12 amino acids. CDR3 sequence: CAIKEGNTEAFF. The CDR3, as DNA: TGTGCCATCAAAGAGGGGAACACTGAAGCTTTCTTT.

The rearrangement joins TRBV11-2 to TRBJ1-3; D is unclear. V was pared by 0 bases and J by 0 bases, with 6 bases between. Germline V CDR1 and CDR2: SGHAT, FQNNGV. This CDR3 has 15 residues. The CDR3 here is CASSLDWLSGNTIYF. The CDR3 coding sequence is TGTGCCAGCAGCTTAGATTGGCTCTCTGGAAACACCATATATTTT. The complete variable domain, with remaining parts taken from reference TRBV11-2 and TRBJ1-3, reads EAGVAQSPRYKIIEKRQSVAFWCNPISGHATLYWYQQILGQGPKLLIQFQNNGVVDDSQLPKDRFSAERLKGVDSTLKIQPAKLEDSAVYLCASSLDWLSGNTIYFGEGSWLTVV.

The chain combines TRBV5-1 with TRBJ2-5; weak D call: TRBD1 (6 bases). The V gene lost 3 bases and the J gene lost 4 bases, with 10 bases spanning the gap. Germline V lookup: CDR1 SGHRS, CDR2 YFSETQ. The CDR3 runs 13 residues. This chain's CDR3 is CASSSGHGETQYF. CDR3 DNA sequence: TGCGCCAGCAGCTCGGGACACGGAGAGACCCAGTACTTC.

V gene TRBV19 combines with J gene TRBJ1-5; 9 nucleotides align to TRBD1. The germline gives CDR1 LNHDA, CDR2 SQIVND (reference sequence). The V gene end was trimmed by 4 bases and the J gene end by 6 bases; junction bases not matched to a gene: 10. This CDR3 spans 16 amino acids. In nucleotides, the CDR3 is TGTGCCAGTAGTACACAGGGGGCTGTGCTAGGTCAGCCCCAGCATTTT. It encodes CASSTQGAVLGQPQHF.

The CDR3 nucleotides read TGCGCCAGCAGCTTGGCAGCAGGGTTGGCCAGCGAGCAGTACTTC. Protein product: CASSLAAGLASEQYF. The chain joins TRBV5-1 to TRBJ2-7; tentative D call: TRBD1 (5 bases). The CDR3 covers 15 residues. In germline, CDR1 is SGHRS, CDR2 YFSETQ. Trimming stripped 0 bases from V and 6 bases from J, with 16 bases between.

The CDR3 DNA is TGCAGCGCGACCGACAGGGAAGAGACCCAGTACTTC. Protein: CSATDREETQYF. The chain recombines TRBV29-1 with TRBJ2-5; 7 nucleotides match TRBD1. V shed 7 bases, J shed 3 bases, and the junction held 5 bases outside the gene matches. The CDR3 is 12 amino acids. Germline assignment: CDR1 SQVTM and CDR2 ANQGSEA.

This clone has just one count. This sequence joins TRBV4-2 and TRBJ2-3; 8 positions match TRBD2. Germline V CDR1 and CDR2: LGHNA, YNFKEQ. With V trimmed by 3 bases and J by 1 base, 6 bases remained unmatched. The CDR3 spans 16 residues. Here the CDR3 DNA reads TGTGCCAGCAGCCAGGAAGCGGGGGCTGGCACAGATACGCAGTATTTT. Amino acid sequence: CASSQEAGAGTDTQYF.

The J gene is TRBJ1-5, the V gene TRBV19, with a tentative D call TRBD1 (5 bases). V gave up 4 bases and J gave up 5 bases, with 9 bases separating them. CDR1 is LNHDA and CDR2 is SQIVND in the germline V gene (reference sequence). The CDR3 loop spans 13 amino acids. CDR3 region: CASSTDRYQPQHF. CDR3 bases: TGTGCCAGTAGTACCGACAGATATCAGCCCCAGCATTTT.

This chain links TRBV5-1 with TRBJ2-1, with 9 bases aligning to TRBD1. Unmatched junction bases numbered 6, after V lost 4 bases and J lost 4 bases. CDR1 and CDR2 (germline): SGHRS, YFSETQ. This CDR3 comprises 15 residues. This CDR3 reads CASSRGTGLYNEQFF. The CDR3 region has the DNA TGCGCCAGCAGCCGGGGGACAGGGTTGTACAATGAGCAGTTCTTC.

The V and J genes are TRBV18 and TRBJ2-7, with 7 positions matching TRBD1. The CDR3 contains 13 residues. V shed 6 bases, J shed 3 bases, and the junction held 5 bases outside the gene matches. Germline CDR1 and CDR2: KGHSH and LQKENI. CDR3 loop: CASSMDRFYEQYF. The CDR3 region has the DNA TGTGCCAGCTCTATGGACAGGTTCTACGAGCAGTACTTC. The variable domain in full, with the rest retrieved from reference TRBV18 and TRBJ2-7, is NAGVMQNPRHLVRRRGQEARLRCSPMKGHSHVYWYRQLPEEGLKFMVYLQKENIIDESGMPKERFSAEFPKEGPSILRIQQVVRGDSAAYFCASSMDRFYEQYFGPGTRLTVT.

The chain has TRBV18 and TRBJ2-3; 8 bases fit TRBD1. After removal of 1 base from V and 2 bases from J, the junction contained 5 bases not matched to a gene. The CDR3 spans 16 residues. Germline-derived CDR1 and CDR2 are KGHSH and LQKENI. The CDR3 DNA follows: TGTGCCAGCTCACCACTTCCAGGGGGCGTCACAGATACGCAGTATTTT. Translation gives CASSPLPGGVTDTQYF.

The rearrangement uses TRBV19 and TRBJ1-2; D unclear. The CDR3 totals 15 residues. Germline CDR1 is LNHDA and CDR2 is SQIVND (reference sequence). V gave up 3 bases and J gave up 3 bases, with 14 bases separating them. The CDR3 DNA follows: TGTGCCAGTAGTATGGTGCGGGGTGGGGACTATGGCTACACCTTC. Translated, it gives CASSMVRGGDYGYTF.

The chain couples TRBV18 to TRBJ1-5, with a possible D match to TRBD1 (6 bases). Trimming pared 6 bases from V and 1 base from J, leaving 13 bases between. This CDR3 region has 15 residues. Germline lookup yields CDR1 KGHSH and CDR2 LQKENI. The CDR3 DNA sequence: TGTGCCAGCTCCCAAACCGACAGGAGCAATCAGCCCCAGCATTTT. This sequence encodes CASSQTDRSNQPQHF.

The rearrangement links TRBV2 to TRBJ2-2; D ambiguous. V lost 0 bases, J lost 5 bases, and 13 bases lay in between. The CDR3 loop spans 16 amino acids. Germline assignment: CDR1 SNHLY and CDR2 FYNNEI. The CDR3 protein is CASSEALLGRTGELFF. In DNA, the CDR3 is TGTGCCAGCAGTGAAGCGCTTCTTGGGCGTACCGGGGAGCTGTTTTTT.

The chain combines TRBV6-5 with TRBJ1-5; 7 bases line up with TRBD1. Germline assignment: CDR1 MNHEY and CDR2 SVGAGI. The CDR3 has 14 residues. V trimming: 9 bases; J trimming: 0 bases; junction bases outside the gene matches: 5. The CDR3 is CARKTGHSNQPQHF. The CDR3 DNA reads TGTGCCAGGAAGACAGGGCATAGCAATCAGCCCCAGCATTTT.

The chain employs TRBV7-2 and TRBJ1-3; 8 nucleotides line up with TRBD1. V shed 6 bases and J 1 base; nucleotides not matched to a gene: 11. Germline V gives CDR1 SGHTA, CDR2 FQGNSA. CDR3 length equals 17 residues. The CDR3 DNA reads TGTGCCAGCAGACTTACAGGGGGATCATCGTCTGGAAACACCATATATTTT. Translation gives CASRLTGGSSSGNTIYF.

J is TRBJ1-5 and V is TRBV6-5, with 7 nucleotides matching TRBD1. In germline, CDR1 is MNHEY, CDR2 SVGAGI. V lost 9 bases, J lost 4 bases, and 3 bases stayed unmatched. CDR3 length equals 12 residues. The CDR3 DNA reads as TGTGCCAGTAAACAGGGGAATCAGCCCCAGCATTTT. Its translation: CASKQGNQPQHF.

The chain employs TRBV27 and TRBJ1-4; 12 bases map to TRBD1. The CDR3 spans 14 residues. V dropped 3 bases and J dropped 8; count of bases not matched to a gene: 1. Germline loops: CDR1 MNHEY, CDR2 SMNVEV (reference sequence). CDR3 sequence reads: CASSLGTGGEKLFF. In DNA form, the CDR3 reads TGTGCCAGCAGTTTGGGGACAGGGGGCGAAAAACTGTTTTTT.

The rearrangement uses TRBV18 and TRBJ2-1; D is undetermined. CDR3 length: 16 amino acids. The germline gives CDR1 KGHSH, CDR2 LQKENI. With 3 bases removed from V and 0 bases from J, the gap between germline ends came to 12 bases. CDR3 in amino acids: CASSPSQQNSYNEQFF. CDR3 coding DNA: TGTGCCAGCTCACCCTCCCAACAGAACTCCTACAATGAGCAGTTCTTC.

This chain joins TRBV11-2 and TRBJ1-6; 9 bases fit TRBD1. The V gene's germline CDR1 is SGHAT and CDR2 FQNNGV. V shed 6 bases and J 10 bases; nucleotides not matched to a gene: 13. The CDR3 is 16 amino acids. The CDR3 loop reads CASRELDRGVRSPLHF. Written as DNA, the CDR3 is TGTGCCAGCAGAGAACTGGACAGGGGAGTCCGGTCACCCCTCCACTTT.

The V and J genes are TRBV6-5 and TRBJ2-5; maybe TRBD2 (6 bases). Trimming removed 6 bases at V and 4 bases at J, with 18 bases between. The germline V gene has CDR1 MNHEY and CDR2 SVGAGI. The CDR3 length is 15 residues. The CDR3 coding sequence is TGTGCCAGCAGGCGCGACCGGGGGTCGGGAGAGACCCAGTACTTC. This translates into CASRRDRGSGETQYF.